These 13 T cell receptor beta chains were sequenced from one sample in a study of blood T cell repertoires in COVID-19. Profiling relied on immunoSEQ multiplex PCR, and the TCRdb table lists in-frame clones only, not all of them. The sample contains some 270,000 clones, around 81% of which appear only once. The sequenced material came from PBMCs or T cells enriched from blood (not recorded which). The receptors here all came from a man between 50 and 59 years old who had recovered from COVID-19.

The chain carries TRBV19 and TRBJ2-3; the match to TRBD1 covers 8 bases. Germline assignment: CDR1 LNHDA and CDR2 SQIVND (reference sequence). J gave up 6 bases and V 3 bases, and 8 bases lay outside the gene matches. The CDR3 runs to 15 residues. This chain's CDR3 is CASSIGQGAGDTQYF. CDR3 DNA: TGTGCCAGTAGTATTGGTCAGGGGGCGGGTGATACGCAGTATTTT.

The chain employs TRBV27 and TRBJ1-6, with D possibly being TRBD1 (6 bases). From germline, CDR1 is MNHEY and CDR2 SMNVEV (reference sequence). Trimming left V 7 bases short and J 7 bases short, with 20 bases between. CDR3 length: 16 amino acids. The CDR3 DNA follows: TGTGCCAGCACCCTACTCCCAGGGGCTGAGAATTCACCCCTCCACTTT. It yields the protein CASTLLPGAENSPLHF.

J is TRBJ2-5 and V is TRBV7-2; 9 bases fit TRBD1. V trimming: 5 bases; J trimming: 4 bases; junction bases outside the gene matches: 20. This CDR3 is built from 19 residues. Per the germline V gene, CDR1 is SGHTA and CDR2 is FQGNSA. The CDR3 here is CASSPTPGQGLFSGETQYF. The CDR3, as DNA: TGTGCCAGCAGCCCAACCCCGGGACAGGGCCTGTTCAGCGGAGAGACCCAGTACTTC.

This clone has just a few counts. V usage is TRBV5-3 and J usage is TRBJ2-5; the D gene is possibly TRBD1 (6 bases). TRBV5-3 is identified as an open reading frame with a role that is uncertain. V lost 4 bases to trimming and J lost 5 bases, with 21 bases between them. CDR3 length: 16 amino acids. The CDR3, as DNA: TGTGCCAGAAGCCATGCCCAAACAGGGTATGGGGAGACCCAGTACTTC. Translating gives CARSHAQTGYGETQYF.

The sample holds a few counts of this clone. The chain has TRBV30 and TRBJ1-3, with TRBD1 identical over 8 bases. Germline V gene sequence: CDR1 GTSNPN, CDR2 SVGIG (reference sequence). CDR3 length equals 15 residues. The V segment lost 3 bases and the J segment 0 bases; nucleotides outside the gene matches: 4. The CDR3 DNA reads as TGTGCCTGGAGGACAGGGGAGGTCTCTGGAAACACCATATATTTT. Protein sequence: CAWRTGEVSGNTIYF.

Only one count was recorded for this clone. The chain couples TRBV7-3 to TRBJ2-7; D is possibly TRBD1 (6 bases). Per the germline V gene, CDR1 is SGHTA and CDR2 is FQGTGA. V lost 1 base to trimming and J lost 4 bases, with 8 bases between them. There are 13 residues in the CDR3. This chain's CDR3 is CASSLIQGYEQYF. DNA of the CDR3: TGTGCCAGCAGCTTAATACAGGGTTACGAGCAGTACTTC.

V and J are TRBV18 and TRBJ2-1, with TRBD1 matching 8 bases. CDR1 is KGHSH, CDR2 LQKENI, per germline. The CDR3 is made up of 13 amino acids. The J segment lost 5 bases and the V segment lost 6 bases, leaving 3 bases of the junction unmatched. The CDR3 spells CASSPGQDNEQFF. The CDR3, as DNA: TGTGCCAGCTCCCCGGGACAGGACAATGAGCAGTTCTTC.

This sequence joins TRBV5-1 and TRBJ1-3; D gene uncertain. The CDR3 has 15 residues. V gave up 0 bases and J gave up 4 bases, with 11 bases separating them. Germline loops: CDR1 SGHRS, CDR2 YFSETQ. The chain's CDR3 is CASSLVAGSGNTIYF. The DNA of the CDR3 is TGCGCCAGCAGCTTGGTTGCAGGCTCCGGAAACACCATATATTTT.

The V and J genes are TRBV11-3 and TRBJ2-1; TRBD2 aligns across 16 bases. Germline CDR1 SGHNT, CDR2 YENEEA. This CDR3 contains 18 residues. Trimming removed 5 bases from V and 8 bases from J; junction bases left unmatched: 12. CDR3: CASSIKPGLAGGQDEQFF. The CDR3 DNA is TGTGCCAGCAGCATTAAACCGGGACTAGCGGGGGGGCAGGATGAGCAGTTCTTC.

V usage is TRBV7-6 and J usage is TRBJ2-1, with D possibly TRBD2 on 6 matching bases. From germline, CDR1 is SGHVS and CDR2 FNYEAQ. The V end lost 4 bases, the J end lost 3 bases, and 16 bases lay between the germline ends. CDR3 length: 16 amino acids. The CDR3 sequence is CASSSRAWEDYNEQFF. The DNA for the CDR3 is TGTGCCAGCAGCTCCCGGGCGTGGGAGGACTACAATGAGCAGTTCTTC.

The chain is built from TRBV7-9 and TRBJ2-7; 12 positions match TRBD2. The V gene end was trimmed by 2 bases and the J gene end by 2 bases; junction bases not matched to a gene: 13. The CDR3 sequence is 19 residues long. The germline gives CDR1 SEHNR, CDR2 FQNEAQ (reference sequence). The CDR3 loop is CASSLKLPGLAGITYEQYF. The DNA of the CDR3 is TGTGCCAGCAGCTTAAAGCTTCCAGGACTAGCGGGAATCACCTACGAGCAGTACTTC.

V usage is TRBV2 and J usage is TRBJ2-1, with a tentative D call TRBD1 (5 bases). Germline loops: CDR1 SNHLY, CDR2 FYNNEI. CDR3 length equals 11 residues. Trimming left V 4 bases short and J 8 bases short, with 6 bases between. CDR3: CASSVGDEQFF. CDR3 nucleotide sequence: TGTGCCAGCAGTGTAGGGGATGAGCAGTTCTTC.

This rearrangement joins TRBV12-3 or TRBV12-4 to TRBJ1-2; D uncertain. The CDR3 loop spans 12 amino acids. V lost 4 bases to trimming and J lost 8 bases, with 11 bases between them. CDR3 coding DNA: TGTGCCAGCAGTTCAGGCCCGGGAGGCTACACCTTC. It yields the protein CASSSGPGGYTF.